One sample yielded the 24 T cell receptor beta chains listed below, sequenced in a study of high-grade serous ovarian cancer treatment subgroups. The assay was immunoSEQ multiplex PCR, and TCRdb's table has in-frame clones only and misses some. The sample lists just over 1,000 clones; nearly 75% were seen once. Tumor samples were obtained before definitive surgery or chemotherapy. Source material: tumor tissue. These receptors came from a human donor with high-grade serous ovarian cancer.

The chain uses TRBV14 and TRBJ1-1; D possibly corresponds to TRBD1 (6 bases). The CDR3 covers 13 residues. The V end was cut by 4 bases, the J end by 10 bases, with 16 bases between. Germline CDR1 and CDR2: SGHDN and FVKESK. In nucleotides, the CDR3 is TGTGCCAGCAGCCGGTCACAGGGATTAGGAGCTTTCTTT. This gives the protein CASSRSQGLGAFF.

This rearrangement joins TRBV19 to TRBJ2-5, with D possibly matching TRBD1 (6 bases). Trimming stripped 5 bases from V and 2 bases from J, with 15 bases between. This CDR3 region has 15 residues. Germline CDR1 and CDR2: LNHDA and SQIVND (reference sequence). The CDR3 loop is CASSPGWTAQETQYF. The CDR3 nucleotides read TGTGCCAGTAGTCCGGGGTGGACAGCGCAAGAGACCCAGTACTTC. The entire variable domain, with the rest obtained from reference TRBV19 and TRBJ2-5, is as follows: DGGITQSPKYLFRKEGQNVTLSCEQNLNHDAMYWYRQDPGQGLRLIYYSQIVNDFQKGDIAEGYSVSREKKESFPLTVTSAQKNPTAFYLCASSPGWTAQETQYFGPGTRLLVL.

V is TRBV21-1 and J is TRBJ1-4; the D call of TRBD1 is as the table states it, not checked on the DNA. TRBV21-1 is termed a pseudogene. The CDR3 consists of 15 residues. CDR3 protein: CASSKGAGLGEKLFF. In nucleotides, the CDR3 is TGTGCCAGCAGCAAAGGCGCAGGGCTTGGTGAAAAACTGTTTTTT.

The V gene is TRBV11-2, the J gene TRBJ1-4; 9 nucleotides agree with TRBD1. V gave up 5 bases and J gave up 2 bases; unmatched junction bases: 9. Germline assignment: CDR1 SGHAT and CDR2 FQNNGV. CDR3 length equals 17 residues. In DNA form, the CDR3 reads TGTGCCAGCAGCACAGGACAGGGGCCCGGCACTAATGAAAAACTGTTTTTT. Protein sequence: CASSTGQGPGTNEKLFF.

This clone was seen a handful of times. The rearrangement joins TRBV7-9 to TRBJ1-2; D possibly corresponds to TRBD1 (5 bases). Germline CDR1 SEHNR, CDR2 FQNEAQ (reference sequence). Trimming left V 2 bases short and J 0 bases short, with 7 bases between. This CDR3 has 14 residues. CDR3 protein: CASSLTGANYGYTF. The CDR3, as DNA: TGTGCCAGCAGCTTAACAGGAGCTAACTATGGCTACACCTTC.

The chain's CDR3 is CASSSTPGTGEKLFF. DNA for the CDR3: TGTGCCAGCAGCTCGACACCGGGGACCGGTGAAAAACTGTTTTTT. The chain carries TRBV7-8 and TRBJ1-4; possible D gene TRBD1, 5 bases. The ends were cut back, 4 bases at V and 7 bases at J, with 16 bases in the middle. Germline values: CDR1 SGHVS, CDR2 FQNEAQ. The CDR3 is 15 residues long.

CDR3: CAWMGARRGGGNTGELFF. As DNA, the CDR3 is TGTGCCTGGATGGGGGCGAGGCGGGGGGGCGGAAACACCGGGGAGCTGTTTTTT. V is TRBV30 and J is TRBJ2-2; 9 bases match TRBD2. CDR1 is GTSNPN, CDR2 SVGIG, per germline (reference sequence). The CDR3 consists of 18 residues. J lost 2 bases, V lost 4 bases, and 14 bases had no gene match. The variable domain in full, completed from reference TRBV30 and TRBJ2-2, reads SQTIHQWPATLVQPVGSPLSLECTVEGTSNPNLYWYRQAAGRGLQLLFYSVGIGQISSEVPQNLSASRPQDRQFILSSKKLLLSDSGFYLCAWMGARRGGGNTGELFFGEGSRLTVL.

The chain links TRBV29-1 to TRBJ1-2; 8 bases are shared with TRBD1. Germline-derived CDR1 and CDR2 are SQVTM and ANQGSEA. The CDR3 covers 13 residues. The V segment lost 1 base and the J segment 8 bases; nucleotides outside the gene matches: 6. Here the CDR3 DNA reads TGCAGCGTTGAAGGAACAGGGGGTAGGGGCTACACCTTC. Translation gives CSVEGTGGRGYTF.

CDR3 sequence (DNA): TGTGCCAGCAGCGCCGGACAGGGAGGTGGGGGCTACGAGCAGTACTTC. It encodes CASSAGQGGGGYEQYF. V is TRBV5-5 and J is TRBJ2-7; 8 bases agree with TRBD1. This CDR3 region has 16 residues. The ends lost 4 bases at V and 3 bases at J; junction bases unmatched: 12. Germline CDR1 SGHKS, CDR2 YYEKEE (reference sequence). The full variable domain, rest sourced from reference TRBV5-5 and TRBJ2-7, is DAGVTQSPTHLIKTRGQQVTLRCSPISGHKSVSWYQQVLGQGPQFIFQYYEKEERGRGNFPDRFSARQFPNYSSELNVNALLLGDSALYLCASSAGQGGGGYEQYFGPGTRLTVT.

The V call is TRBV2, the J call TRBJ1-6; D gene unclear. This CDR3 contains 14 residues. V was pared by 11 bases and J by 3 bases, with 14 bases between. In germline, CDR1 is SNHLY, CDR2 FYNNEI. CDR3 loop: CAGAGRDYNSPLHF. As DNA, the CDR3 is TGTGCCGGAGCGGGGAGGGACTATAATTCACCCCTCCACTTT.

The chain links TRBV19 to TRBJ1-5; maybe TRBD1 (5 bases). Germline CDR1 and CDR2: LNHDA and SQIVND (reference sequence). V was trimmed by 3 bases and J by 0 bases, leaving 12 bases between them. The CDR3 runs to 16 residues. CDR3 bases: TGTGCCAGTAGTATGGGGCAGGGCTATAGCAATCAGCCCCAGCATTTT. Its translation: CASSMGQGYSNQPQHF.

This chain connects TRBV5-5 to TRBJ2-5; D gene uncertain. The CDR3 is 12 residues long. V lost 0 bases, J lost 5 bases, and 5 bases lay in between. Germline assignment: CDR1 SGHKS and CDR2 YYEKEE (reference sequence). The CDR3 sequence is CASSLVGETQYF. In DNA form, the CDR3 reads TGTGCCAGCAGCTTGGTGGGGGAGACCCAGTACTTC.

The chain recombines TRBV7-2 with TRBJ1-4; D remains ambiguous. Looked up from germline, CDR1 is SGHTA and CDR2 is FQGNSA. The CDR3 contains 15 residues. The V end lost 1 base, the J end lost 8 bases, and 14 bases lay between the germline ends. Here the CDR3 DNA reads TGTGCCAGCAGCTTAGGTCCGGGCATCGGGGAAAAACTGTTTTTT. It translates to CASSLGPGIGEKLFF.

The rearrangement links TRBV5-5 to TRBJ2-7; no firm D call. In germline, CDR1 is SGHKS, CDR2 YYEKEE (reference sequence). Trimming took off 0 bases at V and 5 bases at J, with 12 bases between the two ends. CDR3 length equals 14 residues. The CDR3 region is CASSLGPPPDEQYF. The CDR3, as DNA: TGTGCCAGCAGCTTGGGACCTCCCCCCGACGAGCAGTACTTC.

The sample holds one count of this clone. The chain uses TRBV4-1 and TRBJ2-7; D is possibly TRBD1 or TRBD2 (5 bases each). Germline V gives CDR1 MGHRA, CDR2 YSYEKL. V gave up 2 bases and J gave up 7 bases, with 24 bases separating them. This CDR3 comprises 17 residues. This CDR3 is CASSQRGTGTNMGEQYF. The CDR3 DNA sequence: TGCGCCAGCAGCCAACGAGGTACCGGGACCAACATGGGTGAGCAGTACTTC.

This chain links TRBV19 with TRBJ1-2, with TRBD1 as a possible D gene (6 bases). Trimming cost V 6 bases and J 3 bases, with 14 bases left between them. CDR3 length: 14 amino acids. Germline V gene data show CDR1 as LNHDA and CDR2 as SQIVND (reference sequence). CDR3 sequence (DNA): TGTGCCAGTAGGAAACGACAGGCTGACTATGGCTACACCTTC. Protein product: CASRKRQADYGYTF.

This rearrangement joins TRBV5-4 to TRBJ2-6; D is perhaps TRBD1 (6 bases). Trimming stripped 0 bases from V and 0 bases from J, with 13 bases between. This CDR3 has 18 amino acids. Germline V lookup: CDR1 SGHNT, CDR2 YYREEE (reference sequence). In DNA form, the CDR3 reads TGTGCCAGCAGCTTGGGTGGGGCAGGGGTCTCTGGGGCCAACGTCCTGACTTTC. Translated: CASSLGGAGVSGANVLTF. Using reference TRBV5-4 and TRBJ2-6 for the parts outside the CDR3, the full variable domain is ETGVTQSPTHLIKTRGQQVTLRCSSQSGHNTVSWYQQALGQGPQFIFQYYREEENGRGNFPPRFSGLQFPNYSSELNVNALELDDSALYLCASSLGGAGVSGANVLTFGAGSRLTVL.

The chain carries TRBV5-5 and TRBJ1-5; TRBD1 might be the D (5 bases). CDR3 length: 15 amino acids. Trimming left V 0 bases short and J 10 bases short, with 17 bases between. CDR1 and CDR2 from the germline V gene are SGHKS and YYEKEE (reference sequence). For the CDR3, the DNA is TGTGCCAGCAGCTTGGTCCCGGACACCCAGCTACCCCAGCATTTT. Translating it yields CASSLVPDTQLPQHF.

The chain is built from TRBV9 and TRBJ2-7; D possibly matches TRBD1 or TRBD2 (5 bases each). This CDR3 is built from 14 residues. V shed 4 bases and J shed 3 bases, with 14 bases lying between them. CDR1 and CDR2 from the germline V gene are SGDLS and YYNGEE. The CDR3 reads CASSIGTADYEQYF. The CDR3 coding sequence is TGTGCCAGCAGCATCGGGACGGCTGACTACGAGCAGTACTTC.

This chain joins TRBV10-1 and TRBJ1-6, with 7 bases lining up with TRBD1. The CDR3 consists of 14 residues. Germline V gene data show CDR1 as WNHNN and CDR2 as SYGVQD (reference sequence). Trimming at V came to 4 bases and at J to 10 bases, leaving 7 bases not matched to a gene. Here the CDR3 reads CASSADRDGSPLHF. DNA of the CDR3: TGCGCCAGCAGTGCTGACAGGGACGGCTCACCCCTCCACTTT.

The V gene is TRBV5-4, the J gene TRBJ2-1; D unresolved. The CDR3 length is 17 residues. Germline values: CDR1 SGHNT, CDR2 YYREEE (reference sequence). V lost 0 bases to trimming and J lost 6 bases, with 19 bases between them. The CDR3 nucleotides are TGTGCCAGCAGCTTGGCCGCGGCTGGGTCTGGGTTCAATGAGCAGTTCTTC. Protein product: CASSLAAAGSGFNEQFF.

The chain recombines TRBV6-1 with TRBJ1-5; TRBD1 agrees at 8 bases. The germline CDR1 and CDR2 sequences are MNHNS and SASEGT. This CDR3 comprises 17 residues. Trimming at V came to 3 bases and at J to 7 bases, leaving 14 bases not matched to a gene. CDR3 sequence reads: CASSENFGQGAYQPQHF. CDR3 coding DNA: TGTGCCAGCAGTGAGAACTTCGGACAGGGTGCTTACCAGCCCCAGCATTTT.

This clone was seen only a few times. The V gene is TRBV14, the J gene TRBJ1-1, with D possibly being TRBD1 (6 bases). V lost 2 bases and J 6 bases, leaving 10 bases between the germline ends. Germline values: CDR1 SGHDN, CDR2 FVKESK. This CDR3 is built from 13 residues. CDR3 region: CASSQRQVAEAFF. CDR3 DNA sequence: TGTGCCAGCAGCCAAAGACAGGTCGCTGAAGCTTTCTTT.

The chain has TRBV7-2 and TRBJ2-7, with 9 bases lining up with TRBD2. The germline V gene has CDR1 SGHTA and CDR2 FQGNSA. Losses at the gene ends were 3 bases for V and 3 bases for J; bases not matched to a gene: 6. This CDR3 region has 15 residues. The CDR3 sequence: CASSFASSGDYEQYF. The CDR3 region has the DNA TGTGCCAGCAGCTTTGCATCTAGCGGGGACTACGAGCAGTACTTC.